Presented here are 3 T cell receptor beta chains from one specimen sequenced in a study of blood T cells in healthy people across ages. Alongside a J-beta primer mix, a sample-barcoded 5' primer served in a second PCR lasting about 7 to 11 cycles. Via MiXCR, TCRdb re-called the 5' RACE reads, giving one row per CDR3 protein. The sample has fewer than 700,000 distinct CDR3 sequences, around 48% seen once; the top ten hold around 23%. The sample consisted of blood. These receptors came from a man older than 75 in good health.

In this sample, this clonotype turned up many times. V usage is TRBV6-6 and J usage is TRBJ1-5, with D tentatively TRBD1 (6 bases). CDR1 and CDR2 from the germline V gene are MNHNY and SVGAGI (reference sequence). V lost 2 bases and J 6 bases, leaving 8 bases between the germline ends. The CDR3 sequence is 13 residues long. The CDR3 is CASSYGGAQPQHF. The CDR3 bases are TGTGCCAGCAGTTACGGGGGGGCTCAGCCCCAGCATTTT.

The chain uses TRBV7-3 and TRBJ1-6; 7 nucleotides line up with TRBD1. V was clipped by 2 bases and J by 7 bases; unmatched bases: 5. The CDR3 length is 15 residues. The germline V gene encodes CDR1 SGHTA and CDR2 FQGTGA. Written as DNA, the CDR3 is TGTGCCAGCAGCTTAGCAGGGGGACGGAATTCACCCCTCCACTTT. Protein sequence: CASSLAGGRNSPLHF.

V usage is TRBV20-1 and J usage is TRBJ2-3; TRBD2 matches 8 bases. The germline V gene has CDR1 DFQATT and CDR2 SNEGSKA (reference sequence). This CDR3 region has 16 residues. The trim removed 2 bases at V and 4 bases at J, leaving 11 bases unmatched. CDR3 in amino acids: CSARSVERGSPDTQYF. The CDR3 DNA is TGCAGTGCTAGATCCGTTGAGCGGGGGTCTCCAGATACGCAGTATTTT.